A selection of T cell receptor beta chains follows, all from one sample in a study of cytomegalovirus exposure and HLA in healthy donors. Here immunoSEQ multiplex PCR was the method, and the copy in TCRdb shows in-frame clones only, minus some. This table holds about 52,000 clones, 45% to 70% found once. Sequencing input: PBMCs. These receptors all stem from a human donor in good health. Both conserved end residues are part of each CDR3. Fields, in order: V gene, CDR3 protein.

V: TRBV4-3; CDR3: CASSRGGLAGLGETQYF
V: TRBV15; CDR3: CATSTPGGIYGYTF
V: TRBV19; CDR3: CASSVDRVGNQPQHF
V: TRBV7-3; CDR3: CASSLYGLAGGSNTGELFF
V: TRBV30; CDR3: CAWIEWNEQFF
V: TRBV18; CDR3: CASSPRQGATEAFF
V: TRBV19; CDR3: CASSIGQGRYEQYF
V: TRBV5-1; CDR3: CASSRTGMNNEQFF
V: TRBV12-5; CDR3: CASGLVQGPTNEKLFF
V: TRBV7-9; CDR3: CASSTYYEQYF
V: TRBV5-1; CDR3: CASSLGRSQNIQYF
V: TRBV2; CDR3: CASSEAETSGETQYF
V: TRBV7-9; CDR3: CASSSDRAPYEQYF
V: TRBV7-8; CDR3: CASSLEGGLNSPRLQPQHF
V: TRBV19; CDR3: CASTVSDSGQPQHF
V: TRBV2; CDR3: CASSKGGLEYNEQFF
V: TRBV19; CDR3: CASSIGGTRNEQFF
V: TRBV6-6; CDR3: CASSYGAQRGARQFF